A selection of T cell receptor beta chains follows, all from one sample in a study of cytomegalovirus exposure and HLA in healthy donors. Profiled with immunoSEQ multiplex PCR; TCRdb holds only in-frame clones, not every one. The sample gives around 190,000 clones, more than 65% of which show up once; around 2.6% is in the top ten. Sample: PBMCs. These receptors were taken from a female donor in good health and CMV-seronegative. The CDR3 runs from the conserved cysteine through the conserved F or W. A D gene is named only where the DNA matches it firmly. Rows give clone size only sometimes, using once, few, many, or a class for an expanded clone.

d_gene,j_gene,v_gene,abundance,CDR3aa,CDR3nt
.,TRBJ2-5,TRBV2,.,CASCRGNQETQYF,TGTGCCAGCTGTAGGGGTAACCAAGAGACCCAGTACTTC
TRBD1,TRBJ2-7,TRBV28,few,CASSTPTGVYEQYF,TGTGCCAGCAGTACCCCGACAGGGGTCTACGAGCAGTACTTC
.,TRBJ2-1,TRBV5-6,.,CASSLVAGYNEQFF,TGTGCCAGCAGCTTAGTGGCGGGTTACAATGAGCAGTTCTTC
TRBD2,TRBJ2-5,TRBV6-5,few,CASSYSGLATQETQYF,TGTGCCAGCAGTTACTCCGGACTAGCGACCCAAGAGACCCAGTACTTC
.,TRBJ2-7,TRBV6-5,few,CASTVAGSYEQYF,TGTGCCAGCACCGTCGCAGGATCCTACGAGCAGTACTTC
.,TRBJ1-3,TRBV7-2,.,CASSLAGPSGNTIYF,TGTGCCAGCAGCTTAGCGGGCCCCTCTGGAAACACCATATATTTT
.,TRBJ1-2,TRBV11-2,.,CASRRAPSISPYGYTF,TGTGCCAGCAGGCGGGCCCCTTCTATAAGCCCTTATGGCTACACCTTC
.,TRBJ1-2,TRBV6-4,.,CASSLGAGANYGYTF,TGTGCCAGCAGCCTAGGGGCAGGTGCTAACTATGGCTACACCTTC
.,TRBJ2-5,TRBV19,.,CASSRFGGPGTQYF,TGTGCCAGTAGCCGCTTCGGGGGTCCAGGAACCCAGTACTTC
.,TRBJ1-4,TRBV19,.,CASSPRTAPNEKLFF,TGTGCCAGTAGTCCTCGGACAGCACCTAATGAAAAACTGTTTTTT
.,TRBJ2-3,TRBV9,.,CASSPQGSDTQYF,TGTGCCAGCAGCCCCCAGGGGTCAGATACGCAGTATTTT
TRBD1,TRBJ1-1,TRBV9,.,CASSVGQGRPEAFF,TGTGCCAGCAGCGTAGGACAGGGGAGGCCTGAAGCTTTCTTT
.,TRBJ2-1,TRBV5-1,.,CASRTQSSSYNEQFF,TGCGCCAGCAGGACACAGAGCAGCTCCTACAATGAGCAGTTCTTC
TRBD1,TRBJ1-3,TRBV7-9,.,CASRGFMSTGELSGNTIYF,TGTGCCAGCAGAGGATTTATGAGTACAGGGGAACTTTCTGGAAACACCATATATTTT
.,TRBJ1-5,TRBV19,.,CASSTGGREVNQPQHF,TGTGCCAGTAGTACCGGTGGCAGGGAAGTAAATCAGCCCCAGCATTTT
TRBD1,TRBJ2-7,TRBV6-1,.,CASSVQGASYEQYF,TGTGCCAGCAGTGTACAGGGGGCTTCCTACGAGCAGTACTTC
TRBD2,TRBJ2-7,TRBV19,.,CASSPGTSLYFEQYF,TGTGCCAGTAGTCCCGGGACTAGTTTGTACTTCGAGCAGTACTTC
TRBD2,TRBJ2-4,TRBV5-1,.,CASSFGTPGGAGDIQYF,TGCGCCAGCAGCTTTGGGACTCCGGGGGGGGCCGGGGACATTCAGTACTTC
.,TRBJ1-1,TRBV7-9,few,CASSLSTGSTEAFF,TGTGCCAGCAGCTTATCCACAGGAAGCACTGAAGCTTTCTTT
.,TRBJ2-7,TRBV28,.,CASRAHRIYEQYF,TGTGCCAGCAGGGCACACAGGATCTACGAGCAGTACTTC
.,TRBJ2-7,TRBV5-1,.,CASSKGQSTYEQYF,TGCGCCAGCAGCAAAGGACAGTCGACCTACGAGCAGTACTTC
.,TRBJ2-1,TRBV7-9,.,CSSQPGYNEQFF,TGTTCCAGCCAACCGGGCTACAATGAGCAGTTCTTC
.,TRBJ2-2,TRBV14,.,CASSQVRGNTGELFF,TGTGCCAGCAGCCAAGTAAGGGGGAACACCGGGGAGCTGTTTTTT
TRBD1,TRBJ1-5,TRBV5-8,.,CASSPGQGSNQPQHF,TGTGCCAGCAGCCCGGGACAGGGGAGCAATCAGCCCCAGCATTTT
TRBD1,TRBJ1-2,TRBV7-9,.,CASSPGTGRSIYGYTF,TGTGCCAGCAGCCCAGGGACAGGCCGAAGTATTTATGGCTACACCTTC
.,TRBJ2-3,TRBV9,.,CASSPQSGGRGTDTQYF,TGTGCCAGCAGCCCTCAGAGCGGAGGTAGGGGCACAGATACGCAGTATTTT
.,TRBJ2-1,TRBV5-1,.,CASSWTANEQFF,TGCGCCAGCAGCTGGACAGCAAATGAGCAGTTCTTC
TRBD2,TRBJ2-7,TRBV6-1,.,CASTPGTITYEQYF,TGTGCCAGCACTCCCGGGACTATTACCTACGAGCAGTACTTC
TRBD1,TRBJ1-2,TRBV2,.,CASSRQGEGGYTF,TGTGCCAGCAGTAGACAGGGGGAGGGCGGCTACACCTTC
TRBD2,TRBJ2-1,TRBV7-8,.,CASSLTLASGYNEQFF,TGTGCCAGCAGCTTAACCCTGGCTAGCGGGTACAATGAGCAGTTCTTC
.,TRBJ2-5,TRBV9,.,CASSTGNPETQYF,TGTGCCAGCAGTACAGGTAACCCCGAGACCCAGTACTTC
.,TRBJ2-3,TRBV6-5,.,CASSYRGSGDTQYF,TGTGCCAGCAGTTACCGAGGGTCAGGAGATACGCAGTATTTT
TRBD2,TRBJ2-1,TRBV28,.,CASSDPRSGGSYNEQFF,TGTGCCAGCAGTGATCCGCGGAGCGGGGGGTCCTACAATGAGCAGTTCTTC
.,TRBJ2-1,TRBV2,few,CASSEALRGEDEQFF,TGTGCCAGCAGTGAAGCGCTCAGGGGGGAGGATGAGCAGTTCTTC
TRBD2,TRBJ2-3,TRBV19,few,CASSRTSGAGDTQYF,TGTGCCAGTAGTCGGACTAGCGGGGCAGGGGATACGCAGTATTTT
.,TRBJ2-7,TRBV29-1,once,CSARGPVSGYYEQYF,TGCAGCGCTCGTGGCCCCGTCTCAGGATACTACGAGCAGTACTTC
TRBD2,TRBJ2-7,TRBV6-6,.,CASTLGGYEQYF,TGTGCCAGCACCCTCGGGGGGTACGAGCAGTACTTC
TRBD1,TRBJ2-7,TRBV7-9,.,CASSLKGTGQRVPQF,TGTGCCAGCAGCTTAAAAGGGACAGGGCAACGGGTTCCGCAGTTC
TRBD1,TRBJ1-2,TRBV9,.,CASSAGTGRGGYTF,TGTGCCAGCAGCGCGGGGACAGGGAGAGGAGGCTACACCTTC
.,TRBJ1-6,TRBV5-1,.,CASRDGQGPGSPLHF,TGCGCCAGCAGGGATGGGCAGGGCCCAGGGTCACCCCTCCACTTT
.,TRBJ2-5,TRBV13,few,CASSFGYQETQYF,TGTGCCAGCAGCTTCGGGTATCAAGAGACCCAGTACTTC
TRBD1,TRBJ1-6,TRBV14,.,CASSEGQSSYNSPLHF,TGTGCCAGCAGCGAGGGACAGAGCTCCTATAATTCACCCCTCCACTTT
TRBD1,TRBJ2-7,TRBV19,once,CASGETGRGGEQYF,TGTGCCAGTGGAGAGACAGGGAGAGGTGGCGAGCAGTACTTC
TRBD1,TRBJ1-1,TRBV28,.,CASSRPGGRAFF,TGTGCCAGCAGTCGACCAGGGGGCCGAGCTTTCTTT
.,TRBJ1-1,TRBV2,.,CASSRGMNTEAFF,TGTGCCAGCAGTCGTGGCATGAACACTGAAGCTTTCTTT
TRBD2,TRBJ2-7,TRBV28,.,CASSLYSGTSGTYEQYF,TGTGCCAGCAGTTTGTACTCCGGGACTAGCGGGACCTACGAGCAGTACTTC
TRBD1,TRBJ1-1,TRBV5-1,.,CASSSTGTGSMNTEAFF,TGCGCCAGCAGTTCGACCGGGACAGGGAGTATGAACACTGAAGCTTTCTTT
TRBD1,TRBJ2-3,TRBV28,.,CASSGQGTLDTQYF,TGTGCCAGCTCCGGACAGGGTACACTCGATACGCAGTATTTT
.,TRBJ1-4,TRBV2,.,CASSTEIERKLFF,TGTGCCAGCAGCACAGAAATAGAGCGGAAACTGTTTTTT
.,TRBJ1-2,TRBV19,.,CASSRKAWGYTF,TGTGCCAGTAGTAGGAAAGCGTGGGGCTACACCTTC
.,TRBJ2-7,TRBV6-5,.,CASSYSRATYEQYF,TGTGCCAGCAGTTACTCGCGGGCCACCTACGAGCAGTACTTC
.,TRBJ2-7,TRBV5-1,.,CASSLFHNSYEQYF,TGCGCCAGCAGCTTATTTCACAACTCCTACGAGCAGTACTTC
TRBD1,TRBJ1-2,TRBV5-1,.,CASSPGTGYGYTF,TGCGCCAGCAGCCCCGGGACAGGCTATGGCTACACCTTC
TRBD1,TRBJ1-5,TRBV28,.,CASSPQGGRVNQPQHF,TGTGCCAGCAGTCCCCAGGGGGGTAGGGTCAATCAGCCCCAGCATTTT
.,TRBJ2-2,TRBV19,.,CASSSAGSNPGELFF,TGTGCCAGTAGCTCGGCGGGGTCGAACCCCGGGGAGCTGTTTTTT